The rows below give T cell receptor beta chains drawn from one sample of a study of spatial heterogeneity in lung cancer. TCRdb re-analysed the 5' RACE reads in MiXCR, keeping a single row per CDR3 protein. The data show approximately 6,000 distinct CDR3 sequences, with roughly 8% seen just once and approximately 18% held by the top ten. This sample comprised normal lung tissue next to the tumor, obtained at surgery. These TCRs come from a female donor with early-stage non-small cell lung cancer. The CDR3 runs from the conserved cysteine through the conserved F or W. The D gene is left open where the match is weak. Not all rows give a size; the values are once, few, many and, for expanded clones, a class.

>TRBJ1-2|medium-sized|TRBV7-2|.
TGTGCCAGCAGCTTAGTCCCAGGGGCAGGGGATGGCTACACCTTC
CASSLVPGAGDGYTF
>TRBJ2-7|.|TRBV29-1|.
TGCAGCGTCAGGGGCCACCAAAGCTCCTACGAGCAGTACTTC
CSVRGHQSSYEQYF
>TRBJ2-3|many|TRBV6-5|.
TGTGCCAGCAGTTATTTAGATACGCAGTATTTT
CASSYLDTQYF
>TRBJ2-7|medium-sized|TRBV27|TRBD1
TGTGCCAGCAGTCCGGGACAGGCCCTATCCTACGAGCAGTACTTC
CASSPGQALSYEQYF
>TRBJ2-1|medium-sized|TRBV2|.
TGTGCCGGTGCCGGGATATCCTACAATGAGCAGTTCTTC
CAGAGISYNEQFF
>TRBJ1-6|medium-sized|TRBV7-2|.
TGTGCCAGCAGCTTTTACGGACGCCTAAATTCACCCCTCCACTTT
CASSFYGRLNSPLHF
>TRBJ2-1|.|TRBV5-1|TRBD2
TGCGCCAGCAGCTTGACCGGGACTAGGAACAATGAGCAGTTCTTC
CASSLTGTRNNEQFF
>TRBJ1-1|many|TRBV5-4|TRBD1
TGTGCCAGCAGTTACAGGGGGCTTGAAGCTTTCTTT
CASSYRGLEAFF
>TRBJ2-7|medium-sized|TRBV5-6|.
TGTGCCAGCAGCTTCACAGGGTTCTCCTACGAGCAGTACTTC
CASSFTGFSYEQYF
>TRBJ1-3|medium-sized|TRBV7-2|.
TGTGCCAGCAGCTTATTATCCGGCCCCTCTGGAAACACCATATATTTT
CASSLLSGPSGNTIYF
>TRBJ2-3|many|TRBV10-3|.
TGTGCCATCAGTGAGGCGGGCGGCACAGATACGCAGTATTTT
CAISEAGGTDTQYF